Below are 14 T cell receptor beta chains sequenced from a single sample in a study of T cell responses to AZD1222 COVID-19 vaccine. The method was immunoSEQ multiplex PCR; TCRdb's version includes in-frame clones alone and lacks a portion of them. The table records about 120,000 clones, roughly 90% of them present only once. The sample here was peripheral blood, taken on day 0 of AZD1222 vaccination. These TCRs come from an adult in good health.

The chain employs TRBV10-3 and TRBJ1-1, with 7 bases lining up with TRBD1. Germline CDR1 is ENHRY and CDR2 is SYGVKD. This CDR3 is 13 amino acids long. J was trimmed by 4 bases and V by 2 bases; bases with no gene match: 1. CDR3 coding DNA: TGTGCCATCAGTGAGGCAGGGGGCACTGAAGCTTTCTTT. As protein: CAISEAGGTEAFF.

V is TRBV6-5 and J is TRBJ2-2; 7 bases are shared with TRBD1. CDR1 MNHEY and CDR2 SVGAGI come from the germline V gene. V lost 4 bases and J lost 0; bases outside the gene matches: 5. The CDR3 runs to 16 residues. CDR3 region: CASSSHDRANTGELFF. CDR3 coding DNA: TGTGCCAGCAGTTCCCATGACAGGGCGAACACCGGGGAGCTGTTTTTT.

The chain carries TRBV2 and TRBJ1-4; 9 bases align to TRBD1. V shed 0 bases and J 0 bases; nucleotides not matched to a gene: 11. Germline CDR1 is SNHLY and CDR2 is FYNNEI. This CDR3 has 20 residues. CDR3 sequence reads: CASSEARDRVWQATNEKLFF. Here the CDR3 DNA reads TGTGCCAGCAGTGAAGCACGGGACAGGGTATGGCAAGCAACTAATGAAAAACTGTTTTTT. The complete variable domain, with remaining parts taken from reference TRBV2 and TRBJ1-4, reads EPEVTQTPSHQVTQMGQEVILRCVPISNHLYFYWYRQILGQKVEFLVSFYNNEISEKSEIFDDQFSVERPDGSNFTLKIRSTKLEDSAMYFCASSEARDRVWQATNEKLFFGSGTQLSVL.

The rearrangement links TRBV7-2 to TRBJ2-6; TRBD1 might be the D (6 bases). CDR1 is SGHTA, CDR2 FQGNSA, per germline. The V and J ends lost 4 bases and 0 bases respectively, with 10 bases between them. CDR3 length equals 16 residues. CDR3 residues: CASSSGQISGANVLTF. The CDR3 nucleotides are TGTGCCAGCAGCTCCGGACAGATCTCTGGGGCCAACGTCCTGACTTTC.

The chain is built from TRBV7-6 and TRBJ1-5, with TRBD1 as a possible D gene (6 bases). V shed 1 base and J shed 2 bases, with 15 bases lying between them. CDR1 SGHVS and CDR2 FNYEAQ come from the germline V gene. The CDR3 totals 17 residues. The CDR3 region is CASSLGRATGRNQPQHF. Written as DNA, the CDR3 is TGTGCCAGCAGCTTAGGTCGCGCGACAGGCCGCAATCAGCCCCAGCATTTT.

The genes are TRBV7-2 and TRBJ1-2, with D possibly matching TRBD1 (5 bases). Germline CDR1 is SGHTA and CDR2 is FQGNSA. The V and J ends lost 4 bases and 3 bases respectively, with 9 bases between them. The CDR3 runs to 13 residues. As DNA, the CDR3 is TGTGCCAGCAGCTCCACAGGTGACTATGGCTACACCTTC. Encoded protein: CASSSTGDYGYTF.

V gene TRBV5-1 combines with J gene TRBJ2-3, with 11 bases matching TRBD2. Trimming took 4 bases from V and 3 from J; bases not matched to a gene: 4. The CDR3 has 15 residues. Germline V gives CDR1 SGHRS, CDR2 YFSETQ. The CDR3 DNA is TGCGCCAGCAGCCATGGACTAGCGGGTACAGATACGCAGTATTTT. Amino acids: CASSHGLAGTDTQYF.

This chain links TRBV6-5 with TRBJ1-3, with no clear D. The length of the CDR3 is 11 residues. CDR1 MNHEY and CDR2 SVGAGI come from the germline V gene. The V end lost 7 bases, the J end lost 4 bases, and 5 bases lay between the germline ends. The CDR3 region has the DNA TGTGCCAGCAAAGGGGGAAACACCATATATTTT. This codes for CASKGGNTIYF.

The chain couples TRBV7-9 to TRBJ1-1; tentative D call: TRBD1 (6 bases). The CDR3 consists of 14 residues. The germline V gene encodes CDR1 SEHNR and CDR2 FQNEAQ (reference sequence). V lost 7 bases, J lost 5 bases, and 17 bases lay in between. The CDR3 loop reads CASTLGGDGTEAFF. CDR3 nucleotides: TGTGCCAGCACACTGGGGGGCGATGGGACTGAAGCTTTCTTT.

CDR3 DNA sequence: TGTGCCAGCAGCTTAGAGGGGGTGGGCTATGGCTACACCTTC. It encodes CASSLEGVGYGYTF. The V and J genes are TRBV7-2 and TRBJ1-2; possible D gene TRBD1, 6 bases. With 1 base removed from V and 4 bases from J, the gap between germline ends came to 10 bases. CDR1 is SGHTA, CDR2 FQGNSA, per germline. The CDR3 sequence is 14 residues long.

The chain couples TRBV4-1 to TRBJ1-1; no clear D. The germline gives CDR1 MGHRA, CDR2 YSYEKL. This CDR3 spans 15 amino acids. V lost 3 bases and J 0 bases, leaving 11 bases between the germline ends. CDR3 DNA: TGCGCCAGCAGCCATCCCTGGACGGTGAACACTGAAGCTTTCTTT. Translating it yields CASSHPWTVNTEAFF.

The chain links TRBV4-1 to TRBJ1-1; 7 bases are shared with TRBD1. Germline V gene data show CDR1 as MGHRA and CDR2 as YSYEKL. Trimming removed 1 base from V and 6 bases from J; junction bases left unmatched: 11. The CDR3 is 16 residues long. For the CDR3, the DNA is TGCGCCAGCAGCCAAGTAACCGGGACAGACGGGGCTGAAGCTTTCTTT. Its protein is CASSQVTGTDGAEAFF.

This chain joins TRBV5-1 and TRBJ1-2; D is uncertain. From germline, CDR1 is SGHRS and CDR2 YFSETQ. V was clipped by 0 bases and J by 2 bases, with 11 bases between them. The CDR3 extends over 15 amino acids. The CDR3 DNA follows: TGCGCCAGCAGCTTGGAAGTCGGCCGAAACTATGGCTACACCTTC. It encodes CASSLEVGRNYGYTF.

The CDR3 coding sequence is TGTGCCAGCAGTGACTCTCAGGGGTCTAACTATGGCTACACCTTC. It encodes CASSDSQGSNYGYTF. V is TRBV2 and J is TRBJ1-2; D may be TRBD1 (6 bases). V lost 3 bases, J lost 0 bases, and 11 bases lay in between. The CDR3 covers 15 residues. Per the germline V gene, CDR1 is SNHLY and CDR2 is FYNNEI.